These 10 T cell receptor beta chains originate from one sample sequenced in a study of sequential checkpoint blockade in melanoma. Treatment meaning: randomized to nivolumab then ipilimumab (arm A) or the reverse (arm B). Libraries were prepared by immunoSEQ multiplex PCR; TCRdb keeps only in-frame clonotypes and omits some of them. The sample records around 30,000 clones, around 82% being singletons. Specimen: CD8+ T cells sorted from blood (inferred from file names), collected from a patient given nivolumab and ipilimumab in sequence. These receptors were obtained from a human donor with melanoma.

This rearrangement joins TRBV7-2 to TRBJ2-7, with 10 bases matching TRBD2. This CDR3 is 15 amino acids long. CDR1 is SGHTA and CDR2 is FQGNSA in the germline V gene. The V segment lost 3 bases and the J segment 3 bases; nucleotides outside the gene matches: 5. In DNA form, the CDR3 reads TGTGCCAGCAGCTTTAGCGGGGGGTCGGACTACGAGCAGTACTTC. Its translation is CASSFSGGSDYEQYF.

This clone was seen more than once but under ten times. The CDR3 loop reads CASSREPGLSNQPQHF. DNA for the CDR3: TGCGCCAGCAGCCGCGAGCCAGGGTTGAGCAATCAGCCCCAGCATTTT. The rearrangement joins TRBV4-3 to TRBJ1-5; tentatively, D is TRBD1 (5 bases). The germline CDR1 and CDR2 sequences are LGHNA and YSLEER. With 4 bases removed from V and 1 base from J, the gap between germline ends came to 14 bases. There are 16 residues in the CDR3.

This chain uses TRBV27 with TRBJ2-7; possibly TRBD2 for D (5 bases). Between the trimmed V and J ends, which lost 6 bases and 3 bases, there was a span of 15 bases. The CDR3 consists of 14 residues. Germline CDR1 and CDR2: MNHEY and SMNVEV (reference sequence). The CDR3 region is CASSNTGVIYEQYF. CDR3 DNA sequence: TGTGCCAGCAGCAACACCGGGGTTATCTACGAGCAGTACTTC.

V and J are TRBV9 and TRBJ2-1; D perhaps matches TRBD1 (5 bases). The CDR3 spans 16 residues. Deletions cut 0 bases from V and 0 bases from J, with 10 bases between. The V gene's germline CDR1 is SGDLS and CDR2 YYNGEE. In DNA form, the CDR3 reads TGTGCCAGCAGCGTAGAAGGGGCGAGCTCCTACAATGAGCAGTTCTTC. This gives the protein CASSVEGASSYNEQFF.

The chain couples TRBV4-3 to TRBJ1-5; D call uncertain. Trimming cost V 0 bases and J 6 bases, with 12 bases left between them. The CDR3 extends over 15 amino acids. Germline V gives CDR1 LGHNA, CDR2 YSLEER. CDR3 DNA: TGCGCCAGCAGCCAAGATTGGTCGGGGTTTCAGCCCCAGCATTTT. Translated: CASSQDWSGFQPQHF.

This chain joins TRBV7-9 and TRBJ2-3; tentatively, D is TRBD1 (6 bases). Trimming took off 7 bases at V and 0 bases at J, with 14 bases between the two ends. This CDR3 is built from 15 residues. From germline, CDR1 is SEHNR and CDR2 FQNEAQ (reference sequence). This CDR3 reads CASTLGAGSTDTQYF. Here the CDR3 DNA reads TGTGCCAGCACCCTGGGGGCAGGGAGCACAGATACGCAGTATTTT.

This chain uses TRBV1 with TRBJ2-7; TRBD2, as called in the table, went unchecked against the DNA. TRBV1 is a recognized pseudogene. This CDR3 contains 16 residues. The CDR3 loop reads CTSSQDLGAGVCEQYF. The CDR3 DNA reads TGCACCAGCAGCCAAGATCTAGGAGCGGGAGTGTGCGAGCAGTACTTC.

The chain couples TRBV4-1 to TRBJ1-2; no definite D call. Germline V gives CDR1 MGHRA, CDR2 YSYEKL. This CDR3 spans 16 amino acids. Trimming shortened V by 4 bases and J by 8 bases, and 23 bases separated the two germline ends. CDR3 DNA: TGCGCCAGCAGCCGGCCGAAGGAGCGGGGTTTTAGGGGCTACACCTTC. Translated: CASSRPKERGFRGYTF.

The chain joins TRBV19 to TRBJ2-3, with 12 bases aligning to TRBD2. The CDR3 has 19 amino acids. Per germline, CDR1 LNHDA and CDR2 SQIVND (reference sequence). V was pared by 4 bases and J by 4 bases, with 15 bases of the junction left unmatched. This CDR3 is CASSRDKRLTSGSADTQYF. The CDR3 DNA is TGTGCCAGTAGTAGAGATAAGAGACTGACTAGCGGGAGTGCAGATACGCAGTATTTT.

Relative to its sample, this clone is medium-sized (0.01 to 0.1%). The genes are TRBV28 and TRBJ1-2; TRBD1 might be the D (6 bases). V shed 5 bases and J shed 8 bases, with 15 bases lying between them. The CDR3 is made up of 13 amino acids. Germline V gives CDR1 MDHEN, CDR2 SYDVKM. CDR3 in amino acids: CASSRQVFPGYTF. The DNA for the CDR3 is TGTGCCAGCAGTCGACAGGTATTCCCCGGCTACACCTTC.